This T cell receptor beta chain appears in the sequencing data of a study of blood T cell repertoires in COVID-19 (dated by TCRdb to 2020 to 2021). Study-level background: The collaborator samples originated in the United States, Italy and Spain and spanned the acute and convalescent phases of COVID-19. HLA class I and class II types, where available, came from metadata supplied by the sample provider rather than from assay-based typing. The repertoires were released in a freely available public database meant as a resource for research on the immune response to SARS-CoV-2. The material from the prospective study consisted of cDNA or gDNA derived from T cells, B-cell-depleted T cells, or PBMCs. The samples were drawn from two sources: the first 160 participants of the ongoing ImmuneRACE study, and 1,254 subjects contributed by 6 global collaborators. The dataset comprised deeply sampled blood TCRbeta repertoires from subjects exposed to, actively infected with, or recovered from COVID-19. A de-identified subject ID, COVID-19 status, age in years and sex were almost always included in the sample metadata. On the study overall, not on this receptor specifically: How much clinical and demographic metadata was included differed by source and by participant, and the metadata was provided uncurated.

The germline V gene (reference sequence) gives CDR1 as GTSNPN and CDR2 as SVGIG. Trimming costs V 0 bases and J 4 bases, and their ends lie 21 bases apart. The CDR3, from cysteine to phenylalanine, totals 17 residues. Just CDR3 DNA is preserved here, 51 bases in frame from base 1. Each collaborating institution followed its own protocols to collect whole blood in K2EDTA tubes. For TCRbeta analysis, collaborators shipped samples in one of three forms: frozen whole blood, isolated PBMCs, or DNA extracted from either of those sample types. Regarding this clone: Its antigen has not been determined. No much larger clonotype is one base removed from it; base qualities were not supplied.

TCRbeta CDR3 regions were amplified from genomic DNA by means of the immunoSEQ Assay, a bias-controlled multiplex PCR. The authors' pipeline ran thus. The number of nucleated cells in each sample was estimated from the amplification of reference gene primers within the assay. To quantify the absolute abundance of each unique TCRbeta CDR3 rearrangement, sequence reads were collapsed and filtered. Productive Simpson clonality was computed per sample as the square root of Simpson's diversity index over productive rearrangements. Held by TCRdb, this immuneACCESS table contains in-frame sequences only and omits some clones. Under half of the omission traces to an unresolved V gene where checked; the cause of the rest is unknown. V and J calls and clone size are as listed in that table; D and trimming were resolved from the DNA. The sample has 60,000 to 85,000 clones on record, 75% to 90% of them singletons. The top ten clones comprise 4.5% to 5% of the sample.

Recombination joined TRBV30 with TRBJ1-2; no D segment can be confidently identified. Sequences were obtained from peripheral blood. The TCR originated in a woman between 50 and 59 years old with active COVID-19. The CDR3 sequence is CAWSVPRLRVDGYGYTF. The bases are TGTGCCTGGAGTGTACCCCGGCTTCGGGTTGACGGCTATGGCTACACCTTC.